The 3 T cell receptor beta chains in this list originate from one sample, sequenced in a study of T cell responses to AZD1222 COVID-19 vaccine. Data came from immunoSEQ multiplex PCR; TCRdb stores just in-frame clones and leaves some out. The repertoire has around 150,000 clones, roughly 90% of them found once; the top ten carry about 3.3%. The sequenced sample was peripheral blood, obtained 28 days after the second AZD1222 dose. The source of these receptors is an adult who received the AZD1222 COVID-19 vaccine.

V and J are TRBV4-1 and TRBJ2-3, with a possible D match to TRBD1 (6 bases). Trimming took off 1 base at V and 2 bases at J, with 31 bases between the two ends. The V gene's germline CDR1 is MGHRA and CDR2 YSYEKL. The CDR3 is 22 amino acids. For the CDR3, the DNA is TGCGCCAGCAGCCAAGGGGGATTGGGGACAAGGATCACCCGACGGAACACAGATACGCAGTATTTT. Protein sequence: CASSQGGLGTRITRRNTDTQYF.

The gene calls are TRBV4-3 and TRBJ1-4, with 8 bases fitting TRBD1. The CDR3 has 14 residues. Germline loops: CDR1 LGHNA, CDR2 YSLEER. Trimming cost V 4 bases and J 7 bases; bases outside gene matches: 5. The CDR3 DNA is TGCGCCAGCAGCCGAGGACAGGGCGGTGAAAAACTGTTTTTT. It specifies CASSRGQGGEKLFF.

The V gene is TRBV7-9, the J gene TRBJ1-1; D call uncertain. Trimming shortened V by 1 base and J by 4 bases, and 10 bases separated the two germline ends. This CDR3 comprises 14 residues. Germline values: CDR1 SEHNR, CDR2 FQNEAQ (reference sequence). The CDR3 DNA follows: TGTGCCAGCAGCTTAGAGGGTTTTGGCACTGAAGCTTTCTTT. It encodes CASSLEGFGTEAFF. The whole variable domain, filled in from reference TRBV7-9 and TRBJ1-1, reads DTGVSQNPRHKITKRGQNVTFRCDPISEHNRLYWYRQTLGQGPEFLTYFQNEAQLEKSRLLSDRFSAERPKGSFSTLEIQRTEQGDSAMYLCASSLEGFGTEAFFGQGTRLTVV.